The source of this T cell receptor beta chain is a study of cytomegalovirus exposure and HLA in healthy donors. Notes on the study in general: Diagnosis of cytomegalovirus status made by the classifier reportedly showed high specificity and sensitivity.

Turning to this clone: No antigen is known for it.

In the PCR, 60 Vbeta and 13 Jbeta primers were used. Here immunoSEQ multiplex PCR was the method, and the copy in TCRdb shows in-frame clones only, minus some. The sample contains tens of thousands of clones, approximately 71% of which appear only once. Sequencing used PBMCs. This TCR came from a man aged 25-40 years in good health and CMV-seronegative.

This chain's CDR3 is CASSSDQGDSYNEQFF. The CDR3 DNA follows: TGTGCCAGCAGTTCAGACCAGGGGGACTCCTACAATGAGCAGTTCTTC. The gene calls are TRBV6-5 and TRBJ2-1, with 7 bases identical to TRBD1. Germline V gene lookup returns CDR1 MNHEY and CDR2 SVGAGI. This CDR3 comprises 16 residues. J lost 0 bases, V lost 4 bases, and 6 bases had no gene match.